The 27 T cell receptor beta chains below were found in one sample sequenced in a study of blood T cell repertoires in COVID-19 (dated by TCRdb to about 2020). Library preparation used the immunoSEQ multiplex PCR assay. TCRdb limited this immuneACCESS table to in-frame rearrangements with V and J called. A share of clones is missing; checked studies link under half to unresolved V genes, and the rest is unexplained. The sample contains under 55,000 clones, roughly 90% of them found a single time. The ten largest clones represent roughly 13% of the sample. The sequencing input was peripheral blood. The receptors were sampled from a human donor in a cohort sampled during active COVID-19.

V and J are TRBV19 and TRBJ1-1; D remains ambiguous. Deletions cut 11 bases from V and 1 base from J, with 14 bases between. CDR1 and CDR2 from the germline V gene are LNHDA and SQIVND (reference sequence). CDR3 length: 13 amino acids. CDR3 nucleotide sequence: TGTGCCTCGTCCCTGACACAGAACACTGAAGCTTTCTTT. Its translation: CASSLTQNTEAFF.

The chain recombines TRBV20-1 with TRBJ1-2; no definite D call. This CDR3 has 11 residues. Trimming took off 0 bases at V and 8 bases at J, with 7 bases between the two ends. From germline, CDR1 is DFQATT and CDR2 SNEGSKA (reference sequence). CDR3 loop: CSARDDTGYTF. In DNA, the CDR3 is TGCAGTGCTAGAGATGACACAGGCTACACCTTC.

V usage is TRBV18 and J usage is TRBJ2-3, with D possibly being TRBD2 (6 bases). Looked up from germline, CDR1 is KGHSH and CDR2 is LQKENI. CDR3 size: 16 residues. V was shortened by 1 base and J by 0 bases, with 11 bases between the two germline ends. CDR3 DNA: TGTGCCAGCTCACCACAAGCGGGCGCTAGCACAGATACGCAGTATTTT. This encodes CASSPQAGASTDTQYF.

The chain is built from TRBV24-1 and TRBJ2-1; 9 bases match TRBD1. Germline trimming cut 5 bases from V and 5 bases from J; bases unmatched to any gene: 6. CDR3 size: 15 residues. The germline V gene encodes CDR1 KGHDR and CDR2 SFDVKD. The CDR3: CATSGGTGWNNEQFF. The DNA of the CDR3 is TGTGCCACCAGTGGCGGGACAGGGTGGAACAATGAGCAGTTCTTC.

V and J are TRBV30 and TRBJ1-1; 7 positions match TRBD1. The CDR3 is 13 residues long. The germline V gene has CDR1 GTSNPN and CDR2 SVGIG (reference sequence). V trimming: 8 bases; J trimming: 5 bases; junction bases outside the gene matches: 11. CDR3: CAGTDDPGTEAFF. The CDR3 bases are TGTGCCGGGACAGATGACCCGGGAACTGAAGCTTTCTTT. Using reference TRBV30 and TRBJ1-1 for the parts outside the CDR3, the full variable domain is SQTIHQWPATLVQPVGSPLSLECTVEGTSNPNLYWYRQAAGRGLQLLFYSVGIGQISSEVPQNLSASRPQDRQFILSSKKLLLSDSGFYLCAGTDDPGTEAFFGQGTRLTVV.

This rearrangement joins TRBV25-1 to TRBJ1-4; 9 bases match TRBD1. The J segment lost 8 bases and the V segment lost 7 bases, leaving 8 bases of the junction unmatched. The CDR3 spans 14 residues. Germline CDR1 MGHDK, CDR2 SYGVNS. The CDR3 DNA is TGTGCCAGCAACTCGGGACAGGGTCGCGAAAAACTGTTTTTT. Protein sequence: CASNSGQGREKLFF.

V gene TRBV7-2 combines with J gene TRBJ2-2; possible D gene TRBD1, 5 bases. Trimming stripped 5 bases from V and 4 bases from J, with 11 bases between. Germline V CDR1 and CDR2: SGHTA, FQGNSA. The CDR3 spans 14 residues. CDR3 in amino acids: CASSPRTGTGELFF. The CDR3 region has the DNA TGTGCCAGCAGCCCCCGTACAGGCACCGGGGAGCTGTTTTTT.

The chain combines TRBV18 with TRBJ1-4; 8 bases match TRBD1. Germline values: CDR1 KGHSH, CDR2 LQKENI. The CDR3 is 13 amino acids. V shed 7 bases and J 6 bases; nucleotides not matched to a gene: 4. The DNA for the CDR3 is TGTGCCAGCTTGACAGGGGAGGATGAAAAACTGTTTTTT. As protein: CASLTGEDEKLFF. Variable domain in full (rest from reference TRBV18 and TRBJ1-4): NAGVMQNPRHLVRRRGQEARLRCSPMKGHSHVYWYRQLPEEGLKFMVYLQKENIIDESGMPKERFSAEFPKEGPSILRIQQVVRGDSAAYFCASLTGEDEKLFFGSGTQLSVL.

The rearrangement joins TRBV5-1 to TRBJ2-7; 7 nucleotides match TRBD2. This CDR3 is built from 14 residues. V lost 0 bases, J lost 3 bases, and 3 bases stayed unmatched. Germline CDR1 is SGHRS and CDR2 is YFSETQ. CDR3: CASSLDGGSYEQYF. CDR3 DNA sequence: TGCGCCAGCAGCTTGGATGGCGGGAGCTACGAGCAGTACTTC.

The V and J genes are TRBV4-1 and TRBJ1-5; 7 bases map to TRBD1. Germline loops: CDR1 MGHRA, CDR2 YSYEKL. This CDR3 spans 16 amino acids. The V gene end was trimmed by 0 bases and the J gene end by 3 bases; junction bases not matched to a gene: 5. CDR3 coding DNA: TGCGCCAGCAGCCAAGACCCGGGACAGCTCAATCAGCCCCAGCATTTT. This translates into CASSQDPGQLNQPQHF.

The genes are TRBV18 and TRBJ1-1; D remains ambiguous. The CDR3 sequence is 15 residues long. Germline CDR1 is KGHSH and CDR2 is LQKENI. V lost 0 bases to trimming and J lost 2 bases, with 10 bases between them. The CDR3 sequence is CASSPPMSTNTEAFF. CDR3 DNA: TGTGCCAGCTCACCACCGATGAGTACCAACACTGAAGCTTTCTTT. The entire variable domain, with the rest obtained from reference TRBV18 and TRBJ1-1, is as follows: NAGVMQNPRHLVRRRGQEARLRCSPMKGHSHVYWYRQLPEEGLKFMVYLQKENIIDESGMPKERFSAEFPKEGPSILRIQQVVRGDSAAYFCASSPPMSTNTEAFFGQGTRLTVV.

The chain carries TRBV18 and TRBJ2-6, with D maybe TRBD1 (6 bases). CDR1 is KGHSH, CDR2 LQKENI, per germline. The CDR3 totals 17 residues. Trimming took 6 bases from V and 0 from J, leaving 15 bases between them. The CDR3 loop is CASSRTDSPSGANVLTF. CDR3 DNA sequence: TGTGCCAGCTCTAGAACGGACAGCCCCTCTGGGGCCAACGTCCTGACTTTC.

The V gene is TRBV19, the J gene TRBJ1-2; D might be TRBD1 (6 bases). Trimming took 4 bases from V and 2 from J, leaving 17 bases between them. This CDR3 has 16 amino acids. CDR1 and CDR2 from the germline V gene are LNHDA and SQIVND (reference sequence). The CDR3 nucleotides read TGTGCCAGTAGTAAGGACAGCCGGACTTCGAACTATGGCTACACCTTC. It is translated as CASSKDSRTSNYGYTF.

This sequence joins TRBV3-1 (or the pseudogene TRBV3-2) and TRBJ1-1, with TRBD1 matching 7 bases. The CDR3 covers 14 residues. V shed 4 bases and J 0 bases; nucleotides not matched to a gene: 2. Germline values: CDR1 LGHDT, CDR2 YNNKEL (reference sequence). The CDR3 is CASSLRGLNTEAFF. In DNA form, the CDR3 reads TGTGCCAGCAGCCTCAGGGGGTTGAACACTGAAGCTTTCTTT.

The genes are TRBV3-1 (or the pseudogene TRBV3-2) and TRBJ1-6; D unresolved. Per the germline V gene, CDR1 is LGHDT and CDR2 is YNNKEL (reference sequence). This CDR3 is built from 15 residues. Trimming pared 4 bases from V and 6 bases from J, leaving 13 bases between. The CDR3 DNA sequence: TGTGCCAGCAGCCGGATAGAGGCTAGTAATTCACCCCTCCACTTT. Its translation is CASSRIEASNSPLHF.

The rearrangement links TRBV6-5 to TRBJ1-1; tentatively, D is TRBD1 (6 bases). The V and J ends lost 4 bases and 2 bases respectively, with 11 bases between them. The CDR3 has 14 amino acids. CDR1 is MNHEY, CDR2 SVGAGI, per germline. CDR3 sequence: CASSWGQPNTEAFF. The CDR3 nucleotides read TGTGCCAGCAGTTGGGGACAACCAAACACTGAAGCTTTCTTT.

The V call is TRBV5-1, the J call TRBJ2-5, with 7 bases lining up with TRBD1. After removal of 4 bases from V and 0 bases from J, the junction contained 3 bases not matched to a gene. The CDR3 covers 14 residues. Germline V gene lookup returns CDR1 SGHRS and CDR2 YFSETQ. CDR3 nucleotide sequence: TGCGCCAGCAGCCCCGGGACAGACCAAGAGACCCAGTACTTC. Translated, it gives CASSPGTDQETQYF.

V and J are TRBV7-8 and TRBJ1-5; D unclear. The CDR3 has 16 amino acids. Germline CDR1 SGHVS, CDR2 FQNEAQ. Trimming stripped 1 base from V and 4 bases from J, with 14 bases between. CDR3 in DNA: TGTGCCAGCAGCTTAGGAAGCGTCGGGGAAAATCAGCCCCAGCATTTT. Its translation is CASSLGSVGENQPQHF.

The chain couples TRBV4-3 to TRBJ1-2; D is uncertain. The germline V and J ends were trimmed by 0 bases and 4 bases, with 9 bases remaining between them. The CDR3 totals 14 residues. Looked up from germline, CDR1 is LGHNA and CDR2 is YSLEER. CDR3 loop: CASSQEERAYGYTF. The CDR3 DNA sequence: TGCGCCAGCAGCCAAGAAGAGCGGGCCTATGGCTACACCTTC.

This clone was detected only once. The J gene is TRBJ2-1, the V gene TRBV19; tentative D call: TRBD2 (6 bases). Trimming cost V 11 bases and J 7 bases, with 18 bases left between them. The germline CDR1 and CDR2 sequences are LNHDA and SQIVND (reference sequence). The CDR3 contains 13 residues. CDR3 protein: CASCGVDGNEQFF. CDR3 in DNA: TGTGCCTCCTGCGGGGTAGATGGGAATGAGCAGTTCTTC.

This rearrangement joins TRBV7-9 to TRBJ2-7, with D perhaps matching TRBD1 (6 bases). This CDR3 is 14 amino acids long. CDR1 is SEHNR, CDR2 FQNEAQ, per germline (reference sequence). Trimming took 4 bases from V and 2 from J, leaving 12 bases between them. CDR3 sequence: CASSSQGATYEQYF. The DNA of the CDR3 is TGTGCCAGCAGCTCACAGGGCGCCACCTACGAGCAGTACTTC.

The genes are TRBV19 and TRBJ2-3; 7 nucleotides align to TRBD2. The germline V gene encodes CDR1 LNHDA and CDR2 SQIVND (reference sequence). V lost 10 bases to trimming and J lost 0 bases; unmatched junction nucleotides: 10. The CDR3 has 15 amino acids. The CDR3 region is CATNVGEGSTDTQYF. CDR3 coding DNA: TGTGCCACCAACGTAGGGGAGGGGAGCACAGATACGCAGTATTTT.

The chain recombines TRBV27 with TRBJ1-1; 10 bases are a match to TRBD1. CDR3 length: 17 residues. V lost 6 bases and J lost 0; bases outside the gene matches: 10. Germline V gene data show CDR1 as MNHEY and CDR2 as SMNVEV (reference sequence). CDR3 sequence: CASRHQRQGAMNTEAFF. As DNA, the CDR3 is TGTGCCAGCAGACACCAAAGACAGGGGGCCATGAACACTGAAGCTTTCTTT.

The chain employs TRBV5-1 and TRBJ2-3; 7 nucleotides align to TRBD2. Germline values: CDR1 SGHRS, CDR2 YFSETQ. CDR3 size: 14 residues. Trimming cost V 0 bases and J 4 bases; bases outside gene matches: 2. The CDR3 protein is CASSLEAGPDTQYF. The CDR3 DNA is TGCGCCAGCAGCTTGGAAGCGGGGCCAGATACGCAGTATTTT.

The chain recombines TRBV11-2 with TRBJ2-5; 7 bases match TRBD2. Germline CDR1 SGHAT, CDR2 FQNNGV. Trimming at V came to 1 base and at J to 1 base, leaving 3 bases not matched to a gene. This CDR3 has 15 residues. In DNA form, the CDR3 reads TGTGCCAGCAGCTTAGTTGCGGGGGTCCAAGAGACCCAGTACTTC. As protein: CASSLVAGVQETQYF.

V is TRBV18 and J is TRBJ2-2, with a possible D match to TRBD1 (6 bases). Germline CDR1 and CDR2: KGHSH and LQKENI. This CDR3 comprises 16 residues. Trimming left V 3 bases short and J 4 bases short, with 15 bases between. As DNA, the CDR3 is TGTGCCAGCTCACCCCTCAGACAGGACGCCACCGGGGAGCTGTTTTTT. It yields the protein CASSPLRQDATGELFF.

The CDR3 here is CASSESLLVEQYF. The DNA of the CDR3 is TGCGCCAGCAGTGAGTCCCTACTAGTCGAGCAGTACTTC. The chain carries TRBV10-1 and TRBJ2-7; D perhaps matches TRBD2 (5 bases). The CDR3 totals 13 residues. The germline gives CDR1 WNHNN, CDR2 SYGVQD (reference sequence). Trimming took 0 bases from V and 6 from J, leaving 9 bases between them.